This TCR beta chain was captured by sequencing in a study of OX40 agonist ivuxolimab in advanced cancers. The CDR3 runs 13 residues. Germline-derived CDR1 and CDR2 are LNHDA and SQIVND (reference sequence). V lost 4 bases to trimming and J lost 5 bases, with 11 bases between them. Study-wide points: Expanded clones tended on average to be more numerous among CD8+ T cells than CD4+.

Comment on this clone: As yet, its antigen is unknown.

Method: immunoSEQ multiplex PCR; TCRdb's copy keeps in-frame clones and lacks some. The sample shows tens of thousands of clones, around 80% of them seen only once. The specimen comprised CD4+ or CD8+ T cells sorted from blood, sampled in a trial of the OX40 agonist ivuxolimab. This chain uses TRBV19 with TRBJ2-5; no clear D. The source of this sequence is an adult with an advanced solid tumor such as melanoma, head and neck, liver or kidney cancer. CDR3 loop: CASSTQSRETQYF. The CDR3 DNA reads TGTGCCAGTAGTACCCAATCCAGGGAGACCCAGTACTTC.